This TCR beta chain was captured in a study of CD8+CD57+ T cells in acquired aplastic anemia. The CDR3 contains 14 residues. Trimming shortened V by 0 bases and J by 2 bases, and 7 bases separated the two germline ends. Germline V gene lookup returns CDR1 LNHNV and CDR2 YYDKDF (reference sequence). In patients chosen for sequencing, flow cytometry had shown CD8+CD57+ cell expansion. In all patients, the disease was severe acquired aplastic anemia. There was no therapy given to any patient before the blood sampling took place. Genomic DNA templated the TCR beta VDJ and CDR3 profiling. TCRdb re-called the reads with MiXCR, one entry per CDR3 protein. Among about 180,000 distinct CDR3 sequences listed, around 50% were seen once.

Sequenced input: sorted CD4+, CD8+, or CD8+CD57+ T cells (not recorded which) from PBMCs. This clonotype originated in a human donor with aplastic anemia. The chain links TRBV15 to TRBJ2-5; the D is unclear. The chain's CDR3 is CATSREVTQETQYF. CDR3 DNA: TGTGCCACCAGCAGAGAAGTAACTCAAGAGACCCAGTACTTC.